The sequence of this TCR beta chain was determined in a study of CD8+ T cells in alopecia areata. Study-wide context: Patients took tofacitinib for 6 to 18 months, followed by 6 drug-free months.

Treatment indicated: oral pan-JAK inhibitor, 5-10 mg twice daily. Findings of the study overall: Amid tofacitinib therapy, many expanded lesional clones stayed present in scalp and blood. Sequences from scalp samples also cover resident alphabeta T cells of normal skin. Higher clonality and more expanded CD8+ clones appeared in lesional than normal scalp.

Germline V gene sequence: CDR1 MNHNS, CDR2 SASEGT. CDR3 size: 15 residues. Germline trimming cut 6 bases from V and 9 bases from J; bases unmatched to any gene: 14. Regarding this clone: As yet, its antigen is unknown.

Once RNA had been extracted, it was reverse transcribed into cDNA to act as the sequencing template. The table came from immunoSEQ multiplex PCR; TCRdb's copy has only in-frame clones and leaves some out. The table includes some 180,000 clones, about 55% detected once. The chain couples TRBV6-1 to TRBJ1-2; 9 nucleotides line up with TRBD1. The source of this sequence is a human donor with alopecia areata. The sequenced sample was CD8+ T cells sorted from blood, obtained at week 24, from a patient treated with tofacitinib. The CDR3 nucleotides are TGTGCCAGCAGCCCGGGACAGGGAACCTCTCTTAGCTACACCTTC. Protein product: CASSPGQGTSLSYTF.